This TCR beta chain was documented in a study of blood T cell repertoires in COVID-19. This CDR3 comprises 14 residues. Germline V gene sequence: CDR1 SEHNR, CDR2 FQNEAQ (reference sequence). The ends were cut back, 3 bases at V and 5 bases at J, with 11 bases in the middle. Sequenced by immunoSEQ multiplex PCR; TCRdb stores in-frame clones only, minus some. The table has about 59,000 clones, about 80% seen once; the top ten hold under 3.5%. This sequence originates from a man aged 55 to 69 with acute or convalescent COVID-19. The chain links TRBV7-9 to TRBJ1-5; possible D gene TRBD1, 5 bases. Specimen: peripheral blood. This CDR3 reads CASSLEGGDQPQHF. CDR3 coding DNA: TGTGCCAGCAGCTTGGAGGGAGGGGATCAGCCCCAGCATTTT.